This TCR beta chain was sequenced during a study of blood T cell repertoires in COVID-19. Study details: The analysed material was cDNA or gDNA that came from T cells, B-cell-depleted T cells, or PBMCs.

In the original processing: Reference gene primer amplification gave nucleated cell count estimates. Using immunoSEQ multiplex PCR, the repertoire was profiled, and TCRdb retains in-frame clones only, with some absent. The DNA was the basis for D and trimming; V, J and clone size are from that table. Altogether roughly 230,000 clones are present, nearly 90% being singletons, with the ten largest covering 2.1%. This CDR3 has 15 residues. The junction had 9 bases not matched to a gene; V was cut back by 6 bases and J by 4 bases. Per germline, CDR1 MNHEY and CDR2 SVGAGI. This rearrangement joins TRBV6-5 to TRBJ1-3; 7 nucleotides match TRBD1. The source material was peripheral blood. The TCR originated in a woman aged 60-70 years with COVID-19, enrolled during active disease. The CDR3, as DNA: TGTGCCAGCAGACTAGACAGGGTGGAGGGAAACACCATATATTTT. Translation: CASRLDRVEGNTIYF.